This T cell receptor beta chain was identified in a study of blood T cell repertoires in COVID-19 (dated by TCRdb to about 2020). General notes on the study: The collaborator samples originated in the United States, Italy and Spain and spanned the acute and convalescent phases of COVID-19. A de-identified subject ID, COVID-19 status, age in years and sex were almost always included in the sample metadata. Where HLA class I and class II types were available, the types were taken from metadata supplied by the sample provider, not from assay-based typing. The prospective study material was composed of cDNA or gDNA derived from T cells, B-cell-depleted T cells, or PBMCs. The samples were drawn from the first 160 participants of the ongoing ImmuneRACE study and from 950 to 1,500 subjects provided by 6 global collaborators. The repertoires were made available in a free public database intended to serve as a resource for research on the immune response to SARS-CoV-2. Deeply sampled blood TCRbeta repertoires from subjects exposed to, actively infected with, or recovered from COVID-19 were included in the dataset.

The immunoSEQ Assay, a bias-controlled multiplex PCR, was used to amplify TCRbeta CDR3 regions from genomic DNA. The source study handled its data this way. The number of nucleated cells in each sample was estimated from the amplification of reference gene primers within the assay. To quantify the absolute abundance of each unique TCRbeta CDR3 rearrangement, sequence reads were collapsed and filtered. For each sample, productive Simpson clonality was calculated by taking the square root of Simpson's diversity index across productive rearrangements. Sourced from immuneACCESS, this table was stored by TCRdb with only in-frame sequences that have V and J called. A share of the clones is absent; for the studies checked, an unresolved V gene accounts for under half, and the remainder has no known explanation. The D gene and trimming were derived from the DNA, and the V and J assignments and clone size from that table. The sample table shows around 200,000 clones, and 80% to 90% are seen once. The ten most abundant clones make up about 6% of the sample.

Of note for this clone: No cognate antigen has been identified for it. No base-level quality is on record; no much larger clone is a single base apart.

Another Seattle source contributed samples from volunteer blood donors who had recovered from COVID-19. Collaborating institutions collected whole blood in K2EDTA tubes following their own protocols. For TCRbeta analysis, collaborators shipped samples in one of three forms: frozen whole blood, isolated PBMCs, or DNA extracted from either of those sample types. What the study reported, not specific to this receptor: The quantity of clinical and demographic metadata differed by source and by participant and was supplied without curation.

Sequenced: peripheral blood. The clonotype comes from a man between 60 and 75 years old who had recovered from COVID-19.

CDR3 reads: CASSSSGTQSGNTIYF. DNA sequence: TGCGCCAGCAGCTCATCCGGGACACAATCTGGAAACACCATATATTTT. The rearrangement joined TRBV5-1 to TRBJ1-3, and TRBD1 may be the D gene, going by 6 matching bases. From the germline V gene, CDR1 is SGHRS and CDR2 is YFSETQ. From the cysteine up to the phenylalanine, the CDR3 has a length of 16 residues. Only the CDR3 DNA stays, 48 bases, in frame from base 1. V and J are truncated by 3 bases and 1 base respectively, leaving an intervening sequence of 14 bases.